This T cell receptor (beta chain) was obtained from a study of blood T cell repertoires in COVID-19. At the level of the study: Researchers got acute and convalescent COVID-19 samples from the United States, Italy and Spain. T cells, B-cell-depleted T cells, or PBMCs supplied cDNA or gDNA.

Only in-frame clones appear in the TCRdb table, and some are missing; sequencing was by immunoSEQ multiplex PCR. The table includes about 180,000 clones, roughly nine tenths detected once. Sequences were obtained from peripheral blood. The receptor comes from an older man with active or convalescent COVID-19.

CDR3 protein: CSVEGDRANGYTF. The DNA for the CDR3 is TGCAGCGTTGAGGGGGACAGGGCTAATGGCTACACCTTC. This sequence joins TRBV29-1 and TRBJ1-2; 9 bases line up with TRBD1. V dropped 3 bases and J dropped 6; count of bases not matched to a gene: 5. The CDR3 has 13 residues. CDR1 is SQVTM, CDR2 ANQGSEA, per germline.